The 3 T cell receptor beta chains presented below share a single source sample, sequenced in a study of cytomegalovirus exposure and HLA in healthy donors. The PCR made use of 60 Vbeta and 13 Jbeta primers. Generated by immunoSEQ multiplex PCR, the TCRdb table keeps only in-frame clones and is missing some. The repertoire holds more than 95,000 clones, with 80% as singletons. The sample taken for sequencing was PBMCs. The origin of the receptors is a female donor in good health and CMV-seronegative.

The genes are TRBV5-1 and TRBJ1-2; TRBD1 agrees at 7 bases. CDR3 size: 14 residues. Looked up from germline, CDR1 is SGHRS and CDR2 is YFSETQ. After removal of 1 base from V and 4 bases from J, the junction contained 4 bases not matched to a gene. The CDR3 DNA sequence: TGCGCCAGCAGCTTGCGACAGGGAGTCTATGGCTACACCTTC. Translation gives CASSLRQGVYGYTF.

This sequence joins TRBV2 and TRBJ2-7; a possible D gene is TRBD2 (5 bases). Per germline, CDR1 SNHLY and CDR2 FYNNEI. V lost 8 bases and J lost 0, with 14 bases in between. The CDR3 consists of 14 residues. The CDR3 coding sequence is TGTGCCAGCCTCACTAGGGAAAGCTCCTACGAGCAGTACTTC. It translates to CASLTRESSYEQYF.

V gene TRBV7-6 combines with J gene TRBJ2-1, with a weak D call TRBD2 (6 bases). CDR3 length equals 16 residues. The V end lost 5 bases, the J end lost 0 bases, and 14 bases lay between the germline ends. Germline CDR1 and CDR2: SGHVS and FNYEAQ. In DNA, the CDR3 is TGTGCCAGCAGCACATCGGGGGTCGACTCCTACAATGAGCAGTTCTTC. Residues: CASSTSGVDSYNEQFF.